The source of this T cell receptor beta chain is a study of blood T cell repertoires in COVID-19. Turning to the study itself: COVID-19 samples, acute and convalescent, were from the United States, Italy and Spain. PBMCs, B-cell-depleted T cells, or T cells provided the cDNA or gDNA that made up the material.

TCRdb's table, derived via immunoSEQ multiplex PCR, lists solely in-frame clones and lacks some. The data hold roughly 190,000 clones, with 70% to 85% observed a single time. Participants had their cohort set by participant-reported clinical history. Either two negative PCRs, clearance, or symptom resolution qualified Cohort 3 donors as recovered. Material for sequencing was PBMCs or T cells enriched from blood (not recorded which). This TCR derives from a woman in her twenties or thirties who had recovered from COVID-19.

CDR3 protein: CASSRNTMNTEAFF. The CDR3 DNA sequence: TGTGCCAGCAGCCGAAACACCATGAACACTGAAGCTTTCTTT. The chain has TRBV27 and TRBJ1-1; D call uncertain. The germline V gene encodes CDR1 MNHEY and CDR2 SMNVEV (reference sequence). Trimming removed 6 bases from V and 0 bases from J, with 11 bases in between. CDR3 length equals 14 residues.